The 10 T cell receptor beta chains below were found in one sample sequenced in a study of cytomegalovirus exposure and HLA in healthy donors. PCR was performed using 60 Vbeta and 13 Jbeta primers. The protocol was immunoSEQ multiplex PCR, while the TCRdb copy is restricted to in-frame clones and leaves out a portion. The repertoire has 150,000 or so clones, around three quarters of them found once; the top ten carry roughly 4%. Sequencing was carried out using PBMCs. The receptors stem from a woman between 35 and 50 years old in good health and CMV-seronegative.

The genes are TRBV29-1 and TRBJ2-1, with D perhaps TRBD1 (6 bases). The V gene's germline CDR1 is SQVTM and CDR2 ANQGSEA. There are 19 residues in the CDR3. V lost 0 bases and J lost 0, with 21 bases in between. The CDR3 bases are TGCAGCGTTGAAGATCTCCGGGACAACTCCCTTAGCTCCTACAATGAGCAGTTCTTC. This codes for CSVEDLRDNSLSSYNEQFF.

V gene TRBV5-1 combines with J gene TRBJ2-7, with TRBD2 matching 7 bases. With 1 base clipped from V and 6 bases from J, the junction kept 16 bases outside the gene matches. The CDR3 runs to 17 residues. From germline, CDR1 is SGHRS and CDR2 YFSETQ. This chain's CDR3 is CASSLTPGQPERGEQYF. The CDR3 coding sequence is TGCGCCAGCAGCTTGACTCCAGGGCAGCCAGAGCGGGGCGAGCAGTACTTC.

CDR3 sequence (DNA): TGTGCCAGCTCACCTAGAGGAGATCGCACAGATACGCAGTATTTT. Translating gives CASSPRGDRTDTQYF. The V call is TRBV18, the J call TRBJ2-3; D unresolved. Germline V gene data show CDR1 as KGHSH and CDR2 as LQKENI. Trimming took off 3 bases at V and 1 base at J, with 11 bases between the two ends. The CDR3 loop spans 15 amino acids.

The J gene is TRBJ1-2, the V gene TRBV5-6, with D possibly being TRBD1 (6 bases). Trimming pared 3 bases from V and 8 bases from J, leaving 14 bases between. The CDR3 covers 13 residues. Germline V gives CDR1 SGHDT, CDR2 YYEEEE. The CDR3 protein is CASSWGGLDGYTF. The CDR3 DNA sequence: TGTGCCAGCAGCTGGGGGGGGCTTGACGGCTACACCTTC.

J is TRBJ2-2 and V is TRBV5-1; 8 bases are a match to TRBD1. The V segment lost 4 bases and the J segment 4 bases; nucleotides outside the gene matches: 3. Germline CDR1 reads SGHRS; CDR2 reads YFSETQ. This CDR3 has 14 amino acids. The CDR3 reads CASSAQGGTGELFF. CDR3 sequence (DNA): TGCGCCAGCAGCGCACAGGGGGGCACCGGGGAGCTGTTTTTT.

The chain couples TRBV30 to TRBJ1-4; D gene uncertain. CDR3 length: 15 residues. The germline V gene has CDR1 GTSNPN and CDR2 SVGIG (reference sequence). The germline V and J ends were trimmed by 1 base and 0 bases, with 9 bases remaining between them. In nucleotides, the CDR3 is TGTGCCTGGAGTGACATACAGTCAACTAATGAAAAACTGTTTTTT. Its protein is CAWSDIQSTNEKLFF.

The gene calls are TRBV7-9 and TRBJ1-2, with TRBD1 identical over 8 bases. This CDR3 region has 15 residues. Germline loops: CDR1 SEHNR, CDR2 FQNEAQ (reference sequence). J was trimmed by 4 bases and V by 5 bases; bases with no gene match: 9. The CDR3, as DNA: TGTGCCAGCAGCCAAACTGGACAGGGAGGCTATGGCTACACCTTC. Protein sequence: CASSQTGQGGYGYTF.

This chain links TRBV11-3 with TRBJ1-1; the match to TRBD1 covers 8 bases. The germline CDR1 and CDR2 sequences are SGHNT and YENEEA. The trim removed 2 bases at V and 5 bases at J, leaving 7 bases unmatched. The CDR3 loop spans 15 amino acids. CDR3 sequence (DNA): TGTGCCAGCAGCTTAAGGGACAGGCGAATGACTGAAGCTTTCTTT. Its translation is CASSLRDRRMTEAFF.

Here the CDR3 DNA reads TGTGCCAGCAGTTCTCTAGCGGGAGGGGCAGATACGCAGTATTTT. Translated: CASSSLAGGADTQYF. The chain joins TRBV6-5 to TRBJ2-3, with 12 bases lining up with TRBD2. CDR1 is MNHEY, CDR2 SVGAGI, per germline. The V gene end was trimmed by 4 bases and the J gene end by 4 bases; junction bases not matched to a gene: 3. The CDR3 runs 15 residues.

The chain has TRBV28 and TRBJ2-7, with a tentative D call TRBD2 (6 bases). CDR1 and CDR2 from the germline V gene are MDHEN and SYDVKM. The CDR3 consists of 15 residues. V shed 4 bases and J shed 3 bases, with 16 bases lying between them. The CDR3 DNA reads TGTGCCAGCAGTTATTGGGGGATGGGGGGCTACGAGCAGTACTTC. Residues: CASSYWGMGGYEQYF.